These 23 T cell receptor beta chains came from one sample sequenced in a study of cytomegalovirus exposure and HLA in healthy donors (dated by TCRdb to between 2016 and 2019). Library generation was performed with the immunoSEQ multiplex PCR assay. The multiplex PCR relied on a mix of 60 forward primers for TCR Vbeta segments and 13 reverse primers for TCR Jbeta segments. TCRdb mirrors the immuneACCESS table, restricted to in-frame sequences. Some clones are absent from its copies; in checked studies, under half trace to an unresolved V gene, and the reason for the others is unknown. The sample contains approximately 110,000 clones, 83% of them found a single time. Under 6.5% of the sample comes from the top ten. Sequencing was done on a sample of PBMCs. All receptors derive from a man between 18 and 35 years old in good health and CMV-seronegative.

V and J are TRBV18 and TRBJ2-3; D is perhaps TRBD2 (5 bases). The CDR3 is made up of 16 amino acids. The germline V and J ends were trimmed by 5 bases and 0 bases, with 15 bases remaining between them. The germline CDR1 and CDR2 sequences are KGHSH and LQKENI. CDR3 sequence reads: CASSEFEGASTDTQYF. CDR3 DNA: TGTGCCAGCTCAGAATTTGAGGGAGCTAGCACAGATACGCAGTATTTT.

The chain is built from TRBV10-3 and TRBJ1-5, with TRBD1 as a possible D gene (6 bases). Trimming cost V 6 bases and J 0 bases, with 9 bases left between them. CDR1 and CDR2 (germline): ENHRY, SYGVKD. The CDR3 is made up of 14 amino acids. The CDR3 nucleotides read TGTGCCATCAGATACAGGGATAGCAATCAGCCCCAGCATTTT. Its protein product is CAIRYRDSNQPQHF.

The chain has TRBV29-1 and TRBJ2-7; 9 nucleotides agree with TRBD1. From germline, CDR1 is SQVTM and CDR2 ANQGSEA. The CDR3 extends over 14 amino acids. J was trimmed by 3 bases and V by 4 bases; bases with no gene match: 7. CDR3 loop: CSVALLGQGYEQYF. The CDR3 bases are TGCAGCGTTGCCCTATTGGGACAGGGCTACGAGCAGTACTTC.

Written as DNA, the CDR3 is TGTGCCAGTAGTCGTGCAGTCAACTATGGCTACACCTTC. Its translation: CASSRAVNYGYTF. This chain connects TRBV19 to TRBJ1-2; no firm D call. Germline loops: CDR1 LNHDA, CDR2 SQIVND (reference sequence). Trimming removed 5 bases from V and 2 bases from J, with 9 bases in between. CDR3 length: 13 amino acids.

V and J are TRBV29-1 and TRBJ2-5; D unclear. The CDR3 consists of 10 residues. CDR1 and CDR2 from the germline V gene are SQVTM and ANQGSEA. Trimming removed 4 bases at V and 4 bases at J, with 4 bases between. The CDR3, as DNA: TGCAGCGTTGCGCGAGAGACCCAGTACTTC. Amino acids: CSVARETQYF.

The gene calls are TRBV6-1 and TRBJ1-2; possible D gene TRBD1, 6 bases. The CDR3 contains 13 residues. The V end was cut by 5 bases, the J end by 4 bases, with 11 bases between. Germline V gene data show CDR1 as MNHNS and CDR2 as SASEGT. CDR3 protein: CASSRPDSYGYTF. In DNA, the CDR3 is TGTGCCAGCAGTCGACCGGACAGCTATGGCTACACCTTC.

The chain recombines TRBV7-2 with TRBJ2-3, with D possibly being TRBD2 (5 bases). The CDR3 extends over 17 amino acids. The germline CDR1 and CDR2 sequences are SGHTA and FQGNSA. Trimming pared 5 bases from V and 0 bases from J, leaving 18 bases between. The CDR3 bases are TGTGCCAGCAGCCAGCCCTTGTGGCGGACTAGCACAGATACGCAGTATTTT. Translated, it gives CASSQPLWRTSTDTQYF.

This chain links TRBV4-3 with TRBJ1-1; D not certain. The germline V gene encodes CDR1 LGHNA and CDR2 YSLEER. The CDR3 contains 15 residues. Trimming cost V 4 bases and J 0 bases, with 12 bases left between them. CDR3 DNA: TGCGCCAGCAGCCCCTACCTCAGCGTGAACACTGAAGCTTTCTTT. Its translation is CASSPYLSVNTEAFF.

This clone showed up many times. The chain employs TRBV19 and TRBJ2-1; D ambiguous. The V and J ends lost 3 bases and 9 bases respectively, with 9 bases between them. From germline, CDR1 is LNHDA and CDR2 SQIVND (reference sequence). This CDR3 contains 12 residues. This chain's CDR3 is CASSMVGGEQFF. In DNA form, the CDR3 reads TGTGCCAGTAGTATGGTAGGCGGTGAGCAGTTCTTC.

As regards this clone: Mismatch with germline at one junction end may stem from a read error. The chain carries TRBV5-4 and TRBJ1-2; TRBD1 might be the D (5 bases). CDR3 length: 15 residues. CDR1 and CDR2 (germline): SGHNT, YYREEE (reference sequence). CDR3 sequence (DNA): TGCGCCAGCAGCCAAGATTCCTTGGCAGGGCCTGGCTACACCTTC. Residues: CASSQDSLAGPGYTF.

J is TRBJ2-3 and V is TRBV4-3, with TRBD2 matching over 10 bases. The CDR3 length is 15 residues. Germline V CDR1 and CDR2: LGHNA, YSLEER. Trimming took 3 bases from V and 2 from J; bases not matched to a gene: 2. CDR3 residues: CASSHGLAVTDTQYF. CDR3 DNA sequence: TGCGCCAGCAGCCACGGACTAGCGGTCACAGATACGCAGTATTTT.

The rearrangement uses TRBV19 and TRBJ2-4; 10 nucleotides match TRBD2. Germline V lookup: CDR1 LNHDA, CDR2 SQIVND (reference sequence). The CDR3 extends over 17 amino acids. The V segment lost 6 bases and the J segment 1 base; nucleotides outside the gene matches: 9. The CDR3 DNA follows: TGTGCCAGTAGCGATAGCGGGAGGATTACGGCCAAAAACATTCAGTACTTC. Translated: CASSDSGRITAKNIQYF.

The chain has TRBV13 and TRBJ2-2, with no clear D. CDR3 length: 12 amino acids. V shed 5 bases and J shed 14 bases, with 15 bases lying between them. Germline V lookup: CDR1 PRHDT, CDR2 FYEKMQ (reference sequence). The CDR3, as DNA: TGTGCCAGCAGCCCGAGGCGTCAATTCCTGTTTTTT. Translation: CASSPRRQFLFF.

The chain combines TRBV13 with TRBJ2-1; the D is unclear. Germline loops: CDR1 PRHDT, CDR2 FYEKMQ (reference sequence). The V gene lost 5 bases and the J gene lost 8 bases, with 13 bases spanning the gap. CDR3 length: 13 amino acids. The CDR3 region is CASSPTRKDEQFF. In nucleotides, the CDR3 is TGTGCCAGCAGCCCAACCAGGAAAGATGAGCAGTTCTTC.

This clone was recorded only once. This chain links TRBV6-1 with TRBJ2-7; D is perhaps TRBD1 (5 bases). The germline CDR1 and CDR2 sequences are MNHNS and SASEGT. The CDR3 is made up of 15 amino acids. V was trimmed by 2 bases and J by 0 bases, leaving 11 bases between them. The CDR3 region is CASSETGFTSYEQYF. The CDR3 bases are TGTGCCAGCAGTGAAACAGGCTTTACCTCCTACGAGCAGTACTTC.

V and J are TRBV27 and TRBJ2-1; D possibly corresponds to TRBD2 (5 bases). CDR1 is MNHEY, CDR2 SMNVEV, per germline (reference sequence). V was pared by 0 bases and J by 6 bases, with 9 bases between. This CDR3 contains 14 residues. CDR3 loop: CASSLSRGVNEQFF. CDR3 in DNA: TGTGCCAGCAGTTTATCCCGGGGAGTCAATGAGCAGTTCTTC.

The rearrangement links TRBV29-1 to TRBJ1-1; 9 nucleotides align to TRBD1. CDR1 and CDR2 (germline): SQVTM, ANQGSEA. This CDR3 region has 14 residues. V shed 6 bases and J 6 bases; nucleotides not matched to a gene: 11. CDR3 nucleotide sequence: TGCAGCGTGCCGAGCTGGACAGGGGTTCCTGAAGCTTTCTTT. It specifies CSVPSWTGVPEAFF.

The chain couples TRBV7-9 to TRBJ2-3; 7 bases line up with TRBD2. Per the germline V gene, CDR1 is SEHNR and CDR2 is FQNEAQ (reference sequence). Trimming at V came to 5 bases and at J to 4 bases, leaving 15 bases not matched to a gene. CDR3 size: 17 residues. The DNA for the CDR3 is TGTGCCAGCAGCCCCCAGAAGCGGGACTGGTCGGCAGATACGCAGTATTTT. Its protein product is CASSPQKRDWSADTQYF.

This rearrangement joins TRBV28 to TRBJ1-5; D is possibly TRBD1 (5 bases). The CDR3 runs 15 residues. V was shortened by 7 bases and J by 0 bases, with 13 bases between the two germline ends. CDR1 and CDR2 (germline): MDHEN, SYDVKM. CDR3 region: CASTYDSDSNQPQHF. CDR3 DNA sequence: TGTGCCAGCACCTATGACAGCGATAGCAATCAGCCCCAGCATTTT.

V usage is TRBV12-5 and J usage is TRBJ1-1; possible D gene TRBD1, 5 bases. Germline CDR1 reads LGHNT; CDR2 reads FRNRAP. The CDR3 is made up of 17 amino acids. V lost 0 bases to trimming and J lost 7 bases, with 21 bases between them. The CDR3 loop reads CASGLVRGGGRAVEAFF. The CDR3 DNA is TGTGCTAGTGGTTTGGTACGGGGGGGAGGGAGGGCGGTTGAAGCTTTCTTT.

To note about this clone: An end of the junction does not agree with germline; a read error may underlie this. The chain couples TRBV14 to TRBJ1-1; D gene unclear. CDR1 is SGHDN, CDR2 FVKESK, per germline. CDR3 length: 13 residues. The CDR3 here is CASSQGLKTGAFF. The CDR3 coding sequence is TGTGCCAGCAGCCAAGGACTTAAAACTGGAGCTTTCTTT.

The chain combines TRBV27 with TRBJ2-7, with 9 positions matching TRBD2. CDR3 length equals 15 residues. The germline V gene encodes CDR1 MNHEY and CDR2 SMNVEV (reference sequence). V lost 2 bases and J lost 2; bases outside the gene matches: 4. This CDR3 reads CASSLPSGMPYEQYF. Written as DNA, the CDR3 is TGTGCCAGCAGTTTACCTAGCGGGATGCCCTACGAGCAGTACTTC.

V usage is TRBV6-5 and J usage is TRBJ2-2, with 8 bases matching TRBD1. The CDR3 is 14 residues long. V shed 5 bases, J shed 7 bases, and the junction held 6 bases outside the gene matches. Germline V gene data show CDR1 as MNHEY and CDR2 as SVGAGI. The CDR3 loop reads CASSVNRGDGELFF. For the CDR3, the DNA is TGTGCCAGCAGTGTAAACAGGGGGGACGGGGAGCTGTTTTTT.